These 9 T cell receptor beta chains were all obtained from the same sample, sequenced in a study of T cell responses to AZD1222 COVID-19 vaccine. Only in-frame clones appear in the TCRdb table, and some are missing; sequencing was by immunoSEQ multiplex PCR. The sample comprises about 150,000 clones, about 93% of which are singletons, and roughly 9% rests with the top ten. This sample comprised peripheral blood, obtained on day 0 of AZD1222 vaccination. These receptors were collected from an adult in good health.

The V gene is TRBV6-5, the J gene TRBJ1-6; 8 nucleotides agree with TRBD1. V shed 5 bases and J 5 bases; nucleotides not matched to a gene: 5. This CDR3 region has 15 residues. Germline CDR1 is MNHEY and CDR2 is SVGAGI. CDR3 in DNA: TGTGCCAGCAGTCGTGGGACAGGTGATAATTCACCCCTCCACTTT. Protein sequence: CASSRGTGDNSPLHF.

The CDR3 DNA reads as TGTGCCAGCAGCTTTGTTCAGACGAACACCGGGGAGCTGTTTTTT. Its protein product is CASSFVQTNTGELFF. V gene TRBV7-9 combines with J gene TRBJ2-2; D gene uncertain. Between the trimmed V and J ends, which lost 3 bases and 0 bases, there was a span of 8 bases. CDR1 and CDR2 from the germline V gene are SEHNR and FQNEAQ (reference sequence). The CDR3 has 15 amino acids. Complete variable domain (other parts from reference TRBV7-9 and TRBJ2-2): DTGVSQNPRHKITKRGQNVTFRCDPISEHNRLYWYRQTLGQGPEFLTYFQNEAQLEKSRLLSDRFSAERPKGSFSTLEIQRTEQGDSAMYLCASSFVQTNTGELFFGEGSRLTVL.

The rearrangement links TRBV24-1 to TRBJ2-1, with 11 positions matching TRBD1. CDR3 length: 15 amino acids. Germline lookup yields CDR1 KGHDR and CDR2 SFDVKD. V was clipped by 2 bases and J by 7 bases; unmatched bases: 3. The CDR3 reads CATSDWDRGLNEQFF. In DNA form, the CDR3 reads TGTGCCACCAGTGATTGGGACAGGGGGTTGAATGAGCAGTTCTTC.

This chain links TRBV6-2 or TRBV6-3 with TRBJ2-7; D uncertain. The CDR3 contains 14 residues. Germline V gene data show CDR1 as MNHEY and CDR2 as SVGEGT. The ends were cut back, 6 bases at V and 4 bases at J, with 16 bases in the middle. CDR3 region: CASSHDLSWYEQYF. CDR3 coding DNA: TGTGCCAGCAGCCATGACCTTAGCTGGTACGAGCAGTACTTC.

This chain joins TRBV30 and TRBJ1-6; 9 positions agree with TRBD1. The CDR3 has 14 residues. CDR1 is GTSNPN, CDR2 SVGIG, per germline (reference sequence). V dropped 5 bases and J dropped 7; count of bases not matched to a gene: 6. This CDR3 is CAWQTGGGNSPLHF. The DNA for the CDR3 is TGTGCCTGGCAAACAGGGGGCGGGAATTCACCCCTCCACTTT.

The CDR3 sequence is CASSFLAQETQYF. The DNA for the CDR3 is TGTGCCAGCAGCTTCCTGGCCCAAGAGACCCAGTACTTC. The gene calls are TRBV13 and TRBJ2-5, with no clear D. CDR1 PRHDT and CDR2 FYEKMQ come from the germline V gene (reference sequence). The CDR3 has 13 amino acids. Trimming shortened V by 3 bases and J by 1 base, and 6 bases separated the two germline ends.

The chain joins TRBV7-6 to TRBJ1-1, with D uncertain. V lost 5 bases, J lost 1 base, and 8 bases lay in between. This CDR3 region has 13 residues. From germline, CDR1 is SGHVS and CDR2 FNYEAQ. Here the CDR3 reads CASSPRENTEAFF. For the CDR3, the DNA is TGTGCCAGCAGCCCGAGAGAGAACACTGAAGCTTTCTTT. Variable domain in full (rest from reference TRBV7-6 and TRBJ1-1): GAGVSQSPRYKVTKRGQDVALRCDPISGHVSLYWYRQALGQGPEFLTYFNYEAQQDKSGLPNDRFSAERPEGSISTLTIQRTEQRDSAMYRCASSPRENTEAFFGQGTRLTVV.

The rearrangement uses TRBV6-1 and TRBJ2-3; no clear D gene. CDR1 is MNHNS, CDR2 SASEGT, per germline. This CDR3 region has 12 residues. Trimming left V 0 bases short and J 7 bases short, with 5 bases between. CDR3 DNA: TGTGCCAGCAGTGAAGCCAGGAATACGCAGTATTTT. It is translated as CASSEARNTQYF.

This chain links TRBV18 with TRBJ2-3; the D gene is possibly TRBD2 (7 bases). Between the trimmed V and J ends, which lost 3 bases and 8 bases, there was a span of 21 bases. CDR3 size: 16 residues. Germline V CDR1 and CDR2: KGHSH, LQKENI. The CDR3 DNA is TGTGCCAGCTCACCTCTCACCGGGGGGCCCCAGGGTACGCAGTATTTT. Amino acid sequence: CASSPLTGGPQGTQYF.